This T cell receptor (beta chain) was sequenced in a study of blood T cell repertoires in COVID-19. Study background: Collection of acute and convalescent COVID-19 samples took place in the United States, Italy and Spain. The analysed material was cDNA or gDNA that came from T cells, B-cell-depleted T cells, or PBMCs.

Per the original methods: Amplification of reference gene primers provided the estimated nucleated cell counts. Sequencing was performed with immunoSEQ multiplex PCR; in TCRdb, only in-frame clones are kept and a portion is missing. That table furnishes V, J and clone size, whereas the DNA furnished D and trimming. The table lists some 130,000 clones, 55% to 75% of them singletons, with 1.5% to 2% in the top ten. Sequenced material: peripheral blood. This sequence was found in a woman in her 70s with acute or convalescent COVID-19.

CDR3 sequence reads: CASSVVTGGSSTEAFF. The CDR3 nucleotides are TGTGCCAGCAGCGTAGTAACGGGGGGGAGTAGCACTGAAGCTTTCTTT. The chain couples TRBV9 to TRBJ1-1, with D perhaps TRBD1 (5 bases). The CDR3 has 16 residues. Germline CDR1 is SGDLS and CDR2 is YYNGEE. Trimming shortened V by 0 bases and J by 4 bases, and 16 bases separated the two germline ends.